This T cell receptor beta chain is drawn from a study of cytomegalovirus exposure and HLA in healthy donors. The CDR3 is made up of 15 amino acids. Germline V lookup: CDR1 LGHNA, CDR2 YSLEER. PCR amplification relied on 60 Vbeta primers (plus 13 Jbeta primers). TCRdb's table, derived via immunoSEQ multiplex PCR, lists solely in-frame clones and lacks some. The profile covers fewer than 150,000 clones, with just under 80% appearing a single time and about 4.4% taken by the ten largest. V is TRBV4-3 and J is TRBJ2-5; TRBD2 matches 14 bases. TRBJ2-7 explains the end of the DNA better; the J call may be wrong. This receptor was identified in a young man in good health. Sequencing was carried out using PBMCs. Written as DNA, the CDR3 is TGCGCCAGCAGCCGCGGGACTAGCGGGAGCTACGAGCAGTACTTC. This encodes CASSRGTSGSYEQYF.